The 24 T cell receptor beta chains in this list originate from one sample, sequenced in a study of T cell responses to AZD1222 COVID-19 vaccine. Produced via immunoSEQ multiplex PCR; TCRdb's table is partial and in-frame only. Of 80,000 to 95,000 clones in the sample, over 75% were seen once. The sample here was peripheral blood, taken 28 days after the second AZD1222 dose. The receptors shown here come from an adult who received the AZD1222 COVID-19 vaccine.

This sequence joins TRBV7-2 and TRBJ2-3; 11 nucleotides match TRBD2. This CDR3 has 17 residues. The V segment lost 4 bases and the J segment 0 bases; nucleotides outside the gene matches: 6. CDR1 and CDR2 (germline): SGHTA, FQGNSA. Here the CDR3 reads CASSWLAGGMSTDTQYF. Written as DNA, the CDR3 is TGTGCCAGCAGCTGGCTAGCGGGGGGCATGAGCACAGATACGCAGTATTTT. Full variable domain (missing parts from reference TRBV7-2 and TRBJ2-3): GAGVSQSPSNKVTEKGKDVELRCDPISGHTALYWYRQSLGQGLEFLIYFQGNSAPDKSGLPSDRFSAERTGGSVSTLTIQRTQQEDSAVYLCASSWLAGGMSTDTQYFGPGTRLTVL.

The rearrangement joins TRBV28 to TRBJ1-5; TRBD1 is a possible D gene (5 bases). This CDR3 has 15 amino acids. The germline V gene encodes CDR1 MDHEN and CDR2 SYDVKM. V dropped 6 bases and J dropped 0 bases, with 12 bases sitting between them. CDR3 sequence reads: CASRTTVGSNQPQHF. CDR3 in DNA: TGTGCCAGCAGGACGACAGTAGGTAGCAATCAGCCCCAGCATTTT.

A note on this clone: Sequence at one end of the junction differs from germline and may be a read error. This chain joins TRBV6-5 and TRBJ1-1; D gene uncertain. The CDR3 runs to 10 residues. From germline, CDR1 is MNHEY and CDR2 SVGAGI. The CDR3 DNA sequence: TGTGCCAGCAGTTACTCGGGGTCAACTTTT. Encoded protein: CASSYSGSTF.

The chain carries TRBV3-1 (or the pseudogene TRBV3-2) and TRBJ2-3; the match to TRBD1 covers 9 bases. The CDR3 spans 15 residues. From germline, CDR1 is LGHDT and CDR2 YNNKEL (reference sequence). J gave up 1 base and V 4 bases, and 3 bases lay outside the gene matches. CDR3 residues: CASSPRDRGTDTQYF. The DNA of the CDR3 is TGTGCCAGCAGCCCCCGGGACAGGGGCACAGATACGCAGTATTTT.

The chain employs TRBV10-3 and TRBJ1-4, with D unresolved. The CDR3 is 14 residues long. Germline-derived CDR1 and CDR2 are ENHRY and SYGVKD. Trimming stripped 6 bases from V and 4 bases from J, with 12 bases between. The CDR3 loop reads CAIRPGQDNEKLFF. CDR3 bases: TGTGCCATCAGGCCCGGCCAGGATAATGAAAAACTGTTTTTT.

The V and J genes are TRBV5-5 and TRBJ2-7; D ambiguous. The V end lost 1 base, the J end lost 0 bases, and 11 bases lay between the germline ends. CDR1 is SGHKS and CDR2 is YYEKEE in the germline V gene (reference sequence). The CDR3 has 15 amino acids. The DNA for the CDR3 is TGTGCCAGCAGCTTGATACCGGGTCCCTCCTACGAGCAGTACTTC. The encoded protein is CASSLIPGPSYEQYF.

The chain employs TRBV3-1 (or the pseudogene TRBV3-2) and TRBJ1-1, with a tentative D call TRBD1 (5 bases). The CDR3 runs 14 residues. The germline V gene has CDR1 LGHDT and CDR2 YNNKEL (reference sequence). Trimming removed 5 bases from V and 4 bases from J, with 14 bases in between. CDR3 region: CASSFRVLGTEAFF. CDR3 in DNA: TGTGCCAGCAGCTTCAGGGTTCTTGGCACTGAAGCTTTCTTT.

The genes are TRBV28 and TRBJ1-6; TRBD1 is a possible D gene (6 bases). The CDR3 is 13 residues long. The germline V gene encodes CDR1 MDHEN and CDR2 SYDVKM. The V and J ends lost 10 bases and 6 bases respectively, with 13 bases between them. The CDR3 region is CATRLGANSPLHF. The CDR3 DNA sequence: TGTGCCACCCGGCTGGGGGCTAATTCACCCCTCCACTTT.

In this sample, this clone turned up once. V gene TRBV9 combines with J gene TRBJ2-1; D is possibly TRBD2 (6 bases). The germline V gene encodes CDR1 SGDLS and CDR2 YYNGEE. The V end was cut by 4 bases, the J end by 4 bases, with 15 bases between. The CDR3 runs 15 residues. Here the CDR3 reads CASSQSIGGYNEQFF. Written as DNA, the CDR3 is TGTGCCAGCAGCCAATCAATCGGGGGTTACAATGAGCAGTTCTTC. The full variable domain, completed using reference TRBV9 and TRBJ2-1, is DSGVTQTPKHLITATGQRVTLRCSPRSGDLSVYWYQQSLDQGLQFLIQYYNGEERAKGNILERFSAQQFPDLHSELNLSSLELGDSALYFCASSQSIGGYNEQFFGPGTRLTVL.

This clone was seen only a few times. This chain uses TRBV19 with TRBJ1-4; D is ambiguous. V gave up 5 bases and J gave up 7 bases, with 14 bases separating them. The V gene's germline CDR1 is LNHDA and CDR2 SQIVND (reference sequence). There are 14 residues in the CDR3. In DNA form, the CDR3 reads TGTGCCAGTAGTGACCGGGAAACGGGTGAAAAACTGTTTTTT. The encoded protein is CASSDRETGEKLFF.

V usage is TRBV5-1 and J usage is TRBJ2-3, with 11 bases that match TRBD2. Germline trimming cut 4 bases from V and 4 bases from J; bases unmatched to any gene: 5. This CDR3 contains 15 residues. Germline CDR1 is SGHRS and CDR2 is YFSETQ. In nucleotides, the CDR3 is TGCGCCAGCAGCAGACTAGCGGGGTCCGCAGATACGCAGTATTTT. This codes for CASSRLAGSADTQYF.

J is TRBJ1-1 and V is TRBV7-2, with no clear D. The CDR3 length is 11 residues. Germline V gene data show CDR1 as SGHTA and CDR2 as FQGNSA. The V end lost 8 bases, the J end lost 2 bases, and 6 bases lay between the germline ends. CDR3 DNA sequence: TGTGCCAGCGGTCTTAACACTGAAGCTTTCTTT. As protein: CASGLNTEAFF. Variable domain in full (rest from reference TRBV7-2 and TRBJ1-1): GAGVSQSPSNKVTEKGKDVELRCDPISGHTALYWYRQSLGQGLEFLIYFQGNSAPDKSGLPSDRFSAERTGGSVSTLTIQRTQQEDSAVYLCASGLNTEAFFGQGTRLTVV.

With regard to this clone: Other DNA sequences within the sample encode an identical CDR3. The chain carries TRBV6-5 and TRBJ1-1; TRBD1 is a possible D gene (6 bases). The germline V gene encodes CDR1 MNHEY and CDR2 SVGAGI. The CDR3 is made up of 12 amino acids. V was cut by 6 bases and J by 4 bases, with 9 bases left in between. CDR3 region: CASRQGSTEAFF. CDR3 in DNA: TGTGCCAGCAGACAGGGAAGCACTGAAGCTTTCTTT.

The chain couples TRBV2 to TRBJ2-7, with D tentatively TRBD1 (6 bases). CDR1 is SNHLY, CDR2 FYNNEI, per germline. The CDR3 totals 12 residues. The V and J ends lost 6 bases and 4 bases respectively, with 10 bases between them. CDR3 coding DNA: TGTGCCAGCAGATCGGACAGATACGAGCAGTACTTC. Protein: CASRSDRYEQYF.

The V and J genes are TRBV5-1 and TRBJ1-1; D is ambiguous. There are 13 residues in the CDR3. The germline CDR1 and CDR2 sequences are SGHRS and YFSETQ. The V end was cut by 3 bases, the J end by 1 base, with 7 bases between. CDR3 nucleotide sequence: TGCGCCAGCAGCTGGGGAGGGAACACTGAAGCTTTCTTT. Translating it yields CASSWGGNTEAFF. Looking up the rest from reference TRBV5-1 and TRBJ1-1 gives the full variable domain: KAGVTQTPRYLIKTRGQQVTLSCSPISGHRSVSWYQQTPGQGLQFLFEYFSETQRNKGNFPGRFSGRQFSNSRSEMNVSTLELGDSALYLCASSWGGNTEAFFGQGTRLTVV.

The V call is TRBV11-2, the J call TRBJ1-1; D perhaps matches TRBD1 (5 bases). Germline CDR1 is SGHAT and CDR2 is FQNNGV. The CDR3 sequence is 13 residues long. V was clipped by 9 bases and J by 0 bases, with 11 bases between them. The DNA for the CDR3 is TGTGCCAGTAGACAGAACCTGAACACTGAAGCTTTCTTT. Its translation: CASRQNLNTEAFF.

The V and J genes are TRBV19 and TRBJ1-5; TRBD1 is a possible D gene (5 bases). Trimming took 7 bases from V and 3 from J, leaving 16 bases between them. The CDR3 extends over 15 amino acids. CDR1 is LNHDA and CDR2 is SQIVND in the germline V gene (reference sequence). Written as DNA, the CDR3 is TGTGCCAGTACCAAAGGGACGGAATACAATCAGCCCCAGCATTTT. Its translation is CASTKGTEYNQPQHF.

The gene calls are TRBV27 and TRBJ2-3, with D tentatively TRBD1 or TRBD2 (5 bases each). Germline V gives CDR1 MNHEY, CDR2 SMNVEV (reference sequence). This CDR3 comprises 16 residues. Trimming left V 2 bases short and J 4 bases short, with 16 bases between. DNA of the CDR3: TGTGCCAGCAGTTTAAGCCGTGGCGTGGGACCAGATACGCAGTATTTT. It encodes CASSLSRGVGPDTQYF.

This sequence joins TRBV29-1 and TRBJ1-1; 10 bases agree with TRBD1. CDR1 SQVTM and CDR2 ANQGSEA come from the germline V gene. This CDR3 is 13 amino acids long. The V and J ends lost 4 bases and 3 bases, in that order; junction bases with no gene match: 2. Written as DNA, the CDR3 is TGCAGCGTTGGGACAGGGGGTGACACTGAAGCTTTCTTT. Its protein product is CSVGTGGDTEAFF.

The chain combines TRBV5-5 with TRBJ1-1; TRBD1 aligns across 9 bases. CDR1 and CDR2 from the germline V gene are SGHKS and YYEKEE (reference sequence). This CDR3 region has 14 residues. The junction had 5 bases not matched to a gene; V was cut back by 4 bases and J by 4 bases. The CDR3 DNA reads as TGTGCCAGCAGCCCGGGACAGGGTCGCACTGAAGCTTTCTTT. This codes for CASSPGQGRTEAFF.

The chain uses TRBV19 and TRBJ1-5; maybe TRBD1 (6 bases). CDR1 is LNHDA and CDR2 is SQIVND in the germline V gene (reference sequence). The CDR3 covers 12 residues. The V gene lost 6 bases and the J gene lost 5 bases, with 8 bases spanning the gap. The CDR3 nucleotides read TGTGCCAGTAGAGGACAGTATCAGCCCCAGCATTTT. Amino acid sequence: CASRGQYQPQHF.

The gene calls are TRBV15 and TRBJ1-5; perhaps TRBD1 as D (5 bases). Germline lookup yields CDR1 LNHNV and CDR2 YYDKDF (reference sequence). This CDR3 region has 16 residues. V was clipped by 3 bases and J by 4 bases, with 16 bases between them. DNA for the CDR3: TGTGCCACCAGCAGGTTCCGGGACGGTCTAAATCAGCCCCAGCATTTT. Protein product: CATSRFRDGLNQPQHF. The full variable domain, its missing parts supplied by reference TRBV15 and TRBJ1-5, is DAMVIQNPRYQVTQFGKPVTLSCSQTLNHNVMYWYQQKSSQAPKLLFHYYDKDFNNEADTPDNFQSRRPNTSFCFLDIRSPGLGDTAMYLCATSRFRDGLNQPQHFGDGTRLSIL.

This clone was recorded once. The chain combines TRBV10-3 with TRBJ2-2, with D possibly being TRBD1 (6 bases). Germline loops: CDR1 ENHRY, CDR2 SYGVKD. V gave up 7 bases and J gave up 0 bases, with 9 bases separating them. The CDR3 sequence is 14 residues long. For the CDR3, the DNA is TGTGCCATCACCGGGACATCGAACACCGGGGAGCTGTTTTTT. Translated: CAITGTSNTGELFF.

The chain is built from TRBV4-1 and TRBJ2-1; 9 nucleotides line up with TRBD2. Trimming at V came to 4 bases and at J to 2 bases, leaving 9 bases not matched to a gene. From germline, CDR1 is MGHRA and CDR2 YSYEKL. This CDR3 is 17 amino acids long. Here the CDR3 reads CASSPSRGGRAYNEQFF. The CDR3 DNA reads TGCGCCAGCAGCCCATCGCGGGGGGGCCGTGCCTACAATGAGCAGTTCTTC.